This T cell receptor beta chain was captured by sequencing in a study of T cell responses to AZD1222 COVID-19 vaccine. The study, taken as a whole, reports: Mapped onto spike, vaccine-associated CD4 TCRs spanned it and were dominant at 160-218 and 743-854. Reports indicate that nearly half of spike-specific TCRs are directed at unmutated variant regions. A mostly white British donor set with more females was recruited, and clonal diversity was possibly underestimated. Compared with day 0, the breadth and depth of the Spike-specific TCR repertoire rose significantly after two doses of AZD1222.

TCRdb's copy holds only in-frame clones and misses some; the assay was immunoSEQ multiplex PCR. The sample lists over 85,000 clones, about 90% occurring once. CDR1 is LNHDA, CDR2 SQIVND, per germline (reference sequence). CDR3 length equals 15 residues. Losses at the gene ends were 8 bases for V and 0 bases for J; bases not matched to a gene: 4. Remarks on this clone: Its antigen remains unknown.

The sample here was peripheral blood, taken on day 0 of AZD1222 vaccination. This TCR was recovered from an adult in good health. This chain joins TRBV19 and TRBJ2-6; TRBD1 aligns across 7 bases. The CDR3 DNA reads as TGTGCCAGTCAGGGGGTGCCCTCTGGGGCCAACGTCCTGACTTTC. Translated: CASQGVPSGANVLTF.